The clone carrying this TCR beta chain was recorded a few times. As yet, its antigen is unknown. The sample originates from a study of T-cell memory formation after mild COVID-19. Study results and caveats: Clones contracting across day 15 to 85 had a balanced CD4/CD8 profile; later expanding clones leaned CD4+. Among contracting clones, CD4+ were mainly CM/EM and CD8+ enriched in EMRA.

Via MiXCR, TCRdb re-called the 5' RACE reads, giving one row per CDR3 protein. The sample lists 250,000 to 400,000 distinct CDR3 sequences, about 13% seen once, with around a fifth in the top ten. The sequencing sample was made of PBMCs or a T cell subset sorted from them (not recorded which). The sequence derives from a man aged 18 to 30 who had mild COVID-19 (a few samples of this study predate the infection). Cell type and time point are not known.

The CDR3 bases are TGTGCCAGCAGTGATCGGAAGGTGACCGAGCAGTTCTTC. This translates into CASSDRKVTEQFF. The chain has TRBV2 and TRBJ2-1; D gene uncertain. The CDR3 is 13 residues long. Between the trimmed V and J ends, which lost 3 bases and 10 bases, there was a span of 13 bases. From germline, CDR1 is SNHLY and CDR2 FYNNEI.